One sample yielded the 5 T cell receptor beta chains listed below, sequenced in a study of shared clonotypes between healthy human individuals. The data were produced by immunoSEQ multiplex PCR, yet TCRdb's version contains in-frame clones alone and is incomplete. This sample has 2.3 million or so clones; about 92% occur once, and the top ten carry under 0.45%. The sample taken for sequencing was naive CD4+ T cells from PBMCs. As for subset: CD45RA+ positively selected. These receptors were taken from a man in his late teens or twenties in good health. Some clones in this sample may be carry-over from other donors' samples.

The chain carries TRBV2 and TRBJ1-1, with D perhaps matching TRBD1 (6 bases). The germline V gene encodes CDR1 SNHLY and CDR2 FYNNEI. V lost 0 bases and J lost 6, with 11 bases in between. The CDR3 is 14 amino acids. CDR3 sequence (DNA): TGTGCCAGCAGTGAAGCGATCAGACAGGCTGAAGCTTTCTTT. It encodes CASSEAIRQAEAFF.

The gene calls are TRBV7-2 and TRBJ2-1; a possible D gene is TRBD1 (6 bases). Germline V gene data show CDR1 as SGHTA and CDR2 as FQGNSA. The ends were cut back, 5 bases at V and 6 bases at J, with 11 bases in the middle. This CDR3 spans 13 amino acids. CDR3 in DNA: TGTGCCAGCAGCCTTTACAGGGCCAATGAGCAGTTCTTC. Translated, it gives CASSLYRANEQFF.

This clone was seen a handful of times. The CDR3 spells CASTRANHYTEAFF. For the CDR3, the DNA is TGTGCCAGCACCAGGGCCAATCATTACACTGAAGCTTTCTTT. This chain connects TRBV9 to TRBJ1-1; weak D call: TRBD1 (5 bases). CDR3 length equals 14 residues. The germline CDR1 and CDR2 sequences are SGDLS and YYNGEE. Trimming left V 6 bases short and J 3 bases short, with 15 bases between.

This chain joins TRBV4-3 and TRBJ1-1; the match to TRBD1 covers 8 bases. Per germline, CDR1 LGHNA and CDR2 YSLEER. V shed 4 bases, J shed 1 base, and the junction held 5 bases outside the gene matches. This CDR3 has 15 residues. The CDR3 DNA sequence: TGCGCCAGCAGCCCAATGACAGGGGCGAACACTGAAGCTTTCTTT. This codes for CASSPMTGANTEAFF.

The J gene is TRBJ2-2, the V gene TRBV13, with TRBD1 matching over 7 bases. The V segment lost 1 base and the J segment 3 bases; nucleotides outside the gene matches: 5. The V gene's germline CDR1 is PRHDT and CDR2 FYEKMQ (reference sequence). This CDR3 has 16 amino acids. CDR3 protein: CASSLDLTGHTGELFF. For the CDR3, the DNA is TGTGCCAGCAGCTTAGATCTGACAGGGCACACCGGGGAGCTGTTTTTT.